This passage covers 13 T cell receptor beta chains from one sample sequenced in a study of identical twins. TCRdb reprocessed the 5' RACE reads via MiXCR and lists one record per CDR3 protein. The sample carries fewer than 350,000 distinct CDR3 sequences, around 8.8% recorded once. This sample also appeared in a second study, on yellow fever vaccine responses in identical twins.

Sequences were obtained from memory (CD45RO+) T cells sorted from blood. The receptor set was obtained from a woman between 18 and 30 years old in good health.

V gene TRBV5-1 combines with J gene TRBJ1-6; no reliable D call. This CDR3 has 15 amino acids. V dropped 8 bases and J dropped 5 bases, with 17 bases sitting between them. Germline assignment: CDR1 SGHRS and CDR2 YFSETQ. CDR3: CASQGSMGDNSPLHF. As DNA, the CDR3 is TGCGCCAGTCAAGGGTCCATGGGAGATAATTCACCCCTCCACTTT.

A few counts support this clonotype. The chain has TRBV29-1 and TRBJ2-1; D might be TRBD1 (6 bases). The CDR3 loop spans 12 amino acids. With 6 bases removed from V and 9 bases from J, the gap between germline ends came to 15 bases. Germline CDR1 reads SQVTM; CDR2 reads ANQGSEA. In nucleotides, the CDR3 is TGCAGCGTCGAGGGGCAGGGGATTGAGCAGTTCTTC. As protein: CSVEGQGIEQFF.

This clonotype was detected only a few times. The chain is built from TRBV7-9 and TRBJ2-5; 7 bases are shared with TRBD2. Germline lookup yields CDR1 SEHNR and CDR2 FQNEAQ (reference sequence). This CDR3 contains 13 residues. Trimming removed 5 bases from V and 7 bases from J; junction bases left unmatched: 7. As DNA, the CDR3 is TGTGCCAGCAGCCCAGTGGGGAGGGGGACCCAGTACTTC. It codes for CASSPVGRGTQYF.

In this sample, this clonotype turned up a few times. V is TRBV6-1 and J is TRBJ2-2; D remains ambiguous. V gave up 9 bases and J gave up 0 bases, with 11 bases separating them. The CDR3 is 14 amino acids. Germline loops: CDR1 MNHNS, CDR2 SASEGT. The CDR3 DNA follows: TGTGCCAGTAGACAAGGGACGAACACCGGGGAGCTGTTTTTT. It encodes CASRQGTNTGELFF.

The chain is built from TRBV7-2 and TRBJ2-1; TRBD1 is a possible D gene (6 bases). The CDR3 is 15 residues long. Trimming took 5 bases from V and 2 from J, leaving 13 bases between them. CDR1 SGHTA and CDR2 FQGNSA come from the germline V gene. The CDR3 loop is CASSRRRGAYNEQFF. The CDR3 DNA follows: TGTGCCAGCAGCCGTCGCAGGGGTGCCTACAATGAGCAGTTCTTC. Combining the CDR3 with reference TRBV7-2 and TRBJ2-1 gives the whole variable domain GAGVSQSPSNKVTEKGKDVELRCDPISGHTALYWYRQSLGQGLEFLIYFQGNSAPDKSGLPSDRFSAERTGGSVSTLTIQRTQQEDSAVYLCASSRRRGAYNEQFFGPGTRLTVL.

This clonotype was counted many times. V gene TRBV10-2 combines with J gene TRBJ2-7; D possibly corresponds to TRBD1 (5 bases). This CDR3 has 12 residues. Germline CDR1 is WSHSY and CDR2 is SAAADI. Trimming pared 6 bases from V and 1 base from J, leaving 7 bases between. The CDR3 nucleotides are TGCGCCAGCAGCAGGGCGTCCTACGAGCAGTACTTC. Translating gives CASSRASYEQYF.

The chain links TRBV9 to TRBJ2-3; D might be TRBD2 (7 bases). There are 15 residues in the CDR3. CDR1 SGDLS and CDR2 YYNGEE come from the germline V gene. V lost 1 base, J lost 1 base, and 10 bases lay in between. This CDR3 is CASSVRGARTDTQYF. The CDR3, as DNA: TGTGCCAGCAGCGTACGGGGGGCTCGCACAGATACGCAGTATTTT.

This clonotype showed up many times. V is TRBV6-1 and J is TRBJ2-7; D may be TRBD2 (5 bases). Between the trimmed V and J ends, which lost 7 bases and 2 bases, there was a span of 12 bases. This CDR3 region has 13 residues. Looked up from germline, CDR1 is MNHNS and CDR2 is SASEGT. The CDR3 protein is CASTMTNTYEQYF. CDR3 nucleotide sequence: TGTGCCAGCACCATGACTAACACCTACGAGCAGTACTTC.

The V gene is TRBV20-1, the J gene TRBJ2-1; tentatively, D is TRBD1 (8 bases). Germline values: CDR1 DFQATT, CDR2 SNEGSKA (reference sequence). Between the trimmed V and J ends, which lost 5 bases and 5 bases, there was a span of 25 bases. The CDR3 is made up of 17 amino acids. The CDR3 spells CSARGAGGMFSHNEQFF. CDR3 sequence (DNA): TGCAGTGCTCGGGGGGCAGGGGGCATGTTTTCGCACAATGAGCAGTTCTTC.

This clonotype was picked up a small number of times. The chain recombines TRBV10-2 with TRBJ2-1; 15 bases map to TRBD2. The CDR3 runs to 16 residues. V shed 5 bases, J shed 5 bases, and the junction held 4 bases outside the gene matches. Germline CDR1 and CDR2: WSHSY and SAAADI. CDR3 DNA sequence: TGCGCCAGCAGTCGAGGGACTAGCGGGGGGCACAATGAGCAGTTCTTC. Its translation: CASSRGTSGGHNEQFF.

This clonotype appeared a few times. The V call is TRBV19, the J call TRBJ1-1, with D perhaps matching TRBD1 (5 bases). Germline V gene lookup returns CDR1 LNHDA and CDR2 SQIVND (reference sequence). The CDR3 has 13 amino acids. V gave up 5 bases and J gave up 4 bases, with 11 bases separating them. The CDR3 protein is CASSSRTSTEAFF. The DNA for the CDR3 is TGTGCCAGTAGTTCCCGGACATCCACTGAAGCTTTCTTT.

V gene TRBV3-1 combines with J gene TRBJ2-5, with 11 bases aligning to TRBD1. The CDR3 totals 15 residues. J gave up 3 bases and V 6 bases, and 6 bases lay outside the gene matches. Germline assignment: CDR1 LGHDT and CDR2 YNNKEL (reference sequence). The CDR3 DNA reads as TGTGCCAGCAGTCTACGGACAGGGGGCGAAGAGACCCAGTACTTC. Translated, it gives CASSLRTGGEETQYF.

This clonotype was recorded at least ten times. This chain connects TRBV6-5 to TRBJ1-1, with D maybe TRBD1 (5 bases). CDR3 length: 11 residues. CDR1 is MNHEY and CDR2 is SVGAGI in the germline V gene. Trimming removed 2 bases from V and 11 bases from J, with 9 bases in between. The CDR3 DNA reads as TGTGCCAGCAGTTACGGGGGGAAGGCTTTCTTT. It codes for CASSYGGKAFF.